This T cell receptor beta chain was captured in a study of T cell responses to AZD1222 COVID-19 vaccine. Study findings and constraints: Receipt of two AZD1222 doses was followed by a rise in Spike-specific TCR breadth and depth. Among spike-specific TCRs, nearly half reportedly target unmutated variant regions. Along spike, vaccine-associated CD4 TCRs were found throughout, with dominance at 160-218 and 743-854.

Concerning this clone: The antigen remains unidentified.

CDR3 length: 15 amino acids. Trimming took 1 base from V and 9 from J; bases not matched to a gene: 10. Germline V CDR1 and CDR2: SGHDT, YYEEEE. The assay was immunoSEQ multiplex PCR, and TCRdb's table has in-frame clones only and misses some. The sample lists about 40,000 clones, over 80% occurring once. J is TRBJ2-1 and V is TRBV5-6; 7 positions match TRBD2. This clonotype originated in an adult who received the AZD1222 COVID-19 vaccine. The sample here was peripheral blood, taken 28 days after the second AZD1222 dose. The CDR3 spells CASSLMTSLPLEQFF. In DNA, the CDR3 is TGTGCCAGCAGCTTGATGACTAGCCTCCCCCTTGAGCAGTTCTTC.